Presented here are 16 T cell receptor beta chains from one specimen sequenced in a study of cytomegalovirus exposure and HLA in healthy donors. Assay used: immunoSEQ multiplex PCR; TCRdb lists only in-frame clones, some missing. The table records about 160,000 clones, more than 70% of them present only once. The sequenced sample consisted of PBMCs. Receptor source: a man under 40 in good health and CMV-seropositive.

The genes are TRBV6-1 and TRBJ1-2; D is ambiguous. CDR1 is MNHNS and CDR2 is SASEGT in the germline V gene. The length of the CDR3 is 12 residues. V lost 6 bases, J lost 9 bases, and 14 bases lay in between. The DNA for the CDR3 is TGTGCCAGCAGGCCGATACGAGATAGCTACACCTTC. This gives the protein CASRPIRDSYTF.

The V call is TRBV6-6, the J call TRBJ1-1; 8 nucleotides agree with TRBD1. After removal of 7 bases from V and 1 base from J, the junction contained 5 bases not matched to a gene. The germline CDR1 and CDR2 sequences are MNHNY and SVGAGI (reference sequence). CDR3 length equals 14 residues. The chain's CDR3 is CASIKTGENTEAFF. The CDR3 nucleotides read TGTGCCAGCATTAAGACAGGGGAGAACACTGAAGCTTTCTTT.

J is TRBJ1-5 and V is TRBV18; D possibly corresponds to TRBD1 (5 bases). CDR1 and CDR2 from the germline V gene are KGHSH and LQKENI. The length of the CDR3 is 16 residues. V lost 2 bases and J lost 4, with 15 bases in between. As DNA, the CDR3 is TGTGCCAGCTCACCAATAGAAGGGGTAGGTAATCAGCCCCAGCATTTT. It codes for CASSPIEGVGNQPQHF.

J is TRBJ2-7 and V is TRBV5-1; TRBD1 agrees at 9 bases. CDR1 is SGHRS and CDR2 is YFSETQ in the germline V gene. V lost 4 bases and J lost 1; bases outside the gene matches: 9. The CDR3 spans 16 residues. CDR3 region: CASSLGGQGGSYEQYF. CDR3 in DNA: TGCGCCAGCAGCCTAGGGGGACAGGGCGGGTCCTACGAGCAGTACTTC.

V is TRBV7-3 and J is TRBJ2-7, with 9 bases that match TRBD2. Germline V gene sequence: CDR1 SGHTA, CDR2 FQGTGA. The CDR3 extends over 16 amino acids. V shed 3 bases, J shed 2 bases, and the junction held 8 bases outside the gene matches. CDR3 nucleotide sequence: TGTGCCAGCAGCTTTAACCGACTAGCGGATACCTACGAGCAGTACTTC. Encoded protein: CASSFNRLADTYEQYF.

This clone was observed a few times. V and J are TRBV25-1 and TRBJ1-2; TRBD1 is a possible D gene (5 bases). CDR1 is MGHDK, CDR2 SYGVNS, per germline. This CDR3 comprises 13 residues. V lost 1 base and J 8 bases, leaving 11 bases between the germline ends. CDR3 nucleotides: TGTGCCAGCAGTGAATCAGGGTTTAGGGGCTACACCTTC. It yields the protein CASSESGFRGYTF.

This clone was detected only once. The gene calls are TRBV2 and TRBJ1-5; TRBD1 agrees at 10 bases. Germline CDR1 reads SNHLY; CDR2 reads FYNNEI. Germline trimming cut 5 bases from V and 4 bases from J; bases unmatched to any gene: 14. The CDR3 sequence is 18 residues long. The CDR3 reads CASSFRDRGRGGNQPQHF. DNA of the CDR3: TGTGCCAGCAGTTTCCGGGACAGGGGTAGAGGTGGAAATCAGCCCCAGCATTTT.

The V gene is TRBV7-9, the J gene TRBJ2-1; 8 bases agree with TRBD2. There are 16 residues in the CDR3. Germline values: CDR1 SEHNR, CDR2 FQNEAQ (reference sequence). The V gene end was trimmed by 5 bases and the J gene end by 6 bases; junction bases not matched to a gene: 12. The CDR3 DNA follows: TGTGCCAGCAGCACCGAGACGCGGGGGGCCCGCAATGAGCAGTTCTTC. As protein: CASSTETRGARNEQFF.

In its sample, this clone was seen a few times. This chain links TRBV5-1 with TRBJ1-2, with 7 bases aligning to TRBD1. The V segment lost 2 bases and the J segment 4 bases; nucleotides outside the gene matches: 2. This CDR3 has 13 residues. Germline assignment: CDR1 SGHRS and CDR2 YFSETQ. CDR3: CASSFDRVYGYTF. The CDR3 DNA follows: TGCGCCAGCAGCTTTGACAGGGTCTATGGCTACACCTTC.

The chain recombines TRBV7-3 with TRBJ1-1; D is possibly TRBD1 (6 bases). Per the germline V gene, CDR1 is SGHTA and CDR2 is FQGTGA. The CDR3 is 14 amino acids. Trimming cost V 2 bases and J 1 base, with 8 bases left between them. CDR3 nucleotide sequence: TGTGCCAGCAGCTTAGCAGGGGCGAACACTGAAGCTTTCTTT. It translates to CASSLAGANTEAFF.

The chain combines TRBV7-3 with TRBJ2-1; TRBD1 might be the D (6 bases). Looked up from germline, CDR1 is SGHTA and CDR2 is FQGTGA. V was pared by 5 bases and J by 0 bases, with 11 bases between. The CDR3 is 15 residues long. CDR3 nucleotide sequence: TGTGCCAGCAGCCTCGTGGGGGCCTCCTACAATGAGCAGTTCTTC. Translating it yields CASSLVGASYNEQFF.

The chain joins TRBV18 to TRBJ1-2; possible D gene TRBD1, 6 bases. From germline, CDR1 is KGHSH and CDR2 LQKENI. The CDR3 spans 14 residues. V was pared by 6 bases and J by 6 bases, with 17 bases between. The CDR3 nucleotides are TGTGCCAGCTCGTCCGGGGGGGCGCGTAATGGCTACACCTTC. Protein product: CASSSGGARNGYTF.

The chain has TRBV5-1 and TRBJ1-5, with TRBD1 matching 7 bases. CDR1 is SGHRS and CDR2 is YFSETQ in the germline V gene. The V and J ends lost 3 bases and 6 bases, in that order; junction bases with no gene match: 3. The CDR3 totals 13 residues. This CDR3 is CASSSHRGQPQHF. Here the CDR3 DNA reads TGCGCCAGCAGCTCTCACAGGGGTCAGCCCCAGCATTTT.

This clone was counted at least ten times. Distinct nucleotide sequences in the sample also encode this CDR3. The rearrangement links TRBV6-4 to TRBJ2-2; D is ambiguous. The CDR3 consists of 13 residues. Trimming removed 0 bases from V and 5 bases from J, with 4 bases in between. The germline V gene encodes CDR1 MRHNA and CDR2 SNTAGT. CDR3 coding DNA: TGTGCCAGCAGTGACTCTAGTACCGGGGAGCTGTTTTTT. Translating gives CASSDSSTGELFF.

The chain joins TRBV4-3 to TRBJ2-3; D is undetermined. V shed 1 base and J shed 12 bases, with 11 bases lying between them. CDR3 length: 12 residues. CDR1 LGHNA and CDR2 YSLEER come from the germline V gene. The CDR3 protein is CASSQAPHQQYF. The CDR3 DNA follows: TGCGCCAGCAGCCAAGCTCCACATCAACAGTATTTT.

Written as DNA, the CDR3 is TGTGCCAGCATGGGACAGCCTAGCGGGGGTGGAGAGCAGTACTTC. Translating it yields CASMGQPSGGGEQYF. The chain uses TRBV6-1 and TRBJ2-7, with 10 bases fitting TRBD2. Germline V gene lookup returns CDR1 MNHNS and CDR2 SASEGT. J lost 7 bases, V lost 7 bases, and 13 bases had no gene match. The CDR3 length is 15 residues.